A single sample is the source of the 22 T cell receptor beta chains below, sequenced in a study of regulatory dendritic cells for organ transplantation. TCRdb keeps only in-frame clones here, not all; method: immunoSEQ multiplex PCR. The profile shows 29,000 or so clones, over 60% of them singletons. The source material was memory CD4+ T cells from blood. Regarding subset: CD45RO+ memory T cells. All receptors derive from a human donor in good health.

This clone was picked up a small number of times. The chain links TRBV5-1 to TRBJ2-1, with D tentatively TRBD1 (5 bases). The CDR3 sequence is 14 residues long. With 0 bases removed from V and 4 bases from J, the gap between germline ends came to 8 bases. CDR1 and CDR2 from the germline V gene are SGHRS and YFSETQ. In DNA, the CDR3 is TGCGCCAGCAGCTTGGCACAGGTTTACAATGAGCAGTTCTTC. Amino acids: CASSLAQVYNEQFF.

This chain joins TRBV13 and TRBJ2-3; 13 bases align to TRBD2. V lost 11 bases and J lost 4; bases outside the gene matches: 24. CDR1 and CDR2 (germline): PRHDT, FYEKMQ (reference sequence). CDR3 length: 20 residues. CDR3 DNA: TGTGCCCAGTTTGACGACGGACTAGCGGGGGATGGAGGGATCGCAGATACGCAGTATTTT. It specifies CAQFDDGLAGDGGIADTQYF.

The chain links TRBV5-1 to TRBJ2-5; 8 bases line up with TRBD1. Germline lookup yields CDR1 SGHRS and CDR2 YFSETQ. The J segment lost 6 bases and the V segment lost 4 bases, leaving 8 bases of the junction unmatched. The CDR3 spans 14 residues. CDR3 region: CASSPRQGWQTQYF. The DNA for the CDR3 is TGCGCCAGCAGCCCCCGACAGGGGTGGCAGACCCAGTACTTC.

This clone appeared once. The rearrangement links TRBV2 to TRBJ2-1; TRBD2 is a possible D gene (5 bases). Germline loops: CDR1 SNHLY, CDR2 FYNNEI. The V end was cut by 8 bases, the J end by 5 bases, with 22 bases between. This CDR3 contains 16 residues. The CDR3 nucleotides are TGTGCCAGCGAACCGCAGCCAGACTACACAAACAATGAGCAGTTCTTC. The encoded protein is CASEPQPDYTNNEQFF.

CDR3 in amino acids: CASSLASSEYGYTF. CDR3 DNA sequence: TGTGCCAGCAGCTTGGCCTCGTCGGAATATGGCTACACCTTC. The chain uses TRBV5-8 and TRBJ1-2; D gene uncertain. The CDR3 runs 14 residues. V gave up 0 bases and J gave up 5 bases, with 11 bases separating them. Germline CDR1 is SGHTS and CDR2 is YDEGEE.

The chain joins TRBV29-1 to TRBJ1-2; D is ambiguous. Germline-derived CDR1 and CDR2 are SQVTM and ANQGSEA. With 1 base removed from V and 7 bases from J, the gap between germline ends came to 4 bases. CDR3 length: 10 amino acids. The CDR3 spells CSVEGVGYTF. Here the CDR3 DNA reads TGCAGCGTTGAAGGGGTTGGCTACACCTTC.

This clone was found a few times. CDR3 loop: CASSLRWDPPYEQYF. The DNA for the CDR3 is TGTGCCAGCAGTTTGAGGTGGGACCCACCCTACGAGCAGTACTTC. The gene calls are TRBV28 and TRBJ2-7; tentatively, D is TRBD1 or TRBD2 (5 bases each). V was shortened by 3 bases and J by 2 bases, with 14 bases between the two germline ends. The CDR3 is 15 residues long. CDR1 is MDHEN, CDR2 SYDVKM, per germline.

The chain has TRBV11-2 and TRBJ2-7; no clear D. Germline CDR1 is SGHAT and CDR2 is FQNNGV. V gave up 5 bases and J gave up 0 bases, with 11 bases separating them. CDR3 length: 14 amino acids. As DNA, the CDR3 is TGTGCCAGCAGCCCAGCCGCCTACTCCTACGAGCAGTACTTC. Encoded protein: CASSPAAYSYEQYF.

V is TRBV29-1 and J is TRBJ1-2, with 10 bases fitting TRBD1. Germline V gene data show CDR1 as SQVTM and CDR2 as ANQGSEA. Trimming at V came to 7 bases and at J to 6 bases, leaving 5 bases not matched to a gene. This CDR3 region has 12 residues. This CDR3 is CSGETGGNGYTF. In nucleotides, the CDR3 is TGCAGCGGAGAGACAGGGGGCAATGGCTACACCTTC.

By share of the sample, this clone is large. This CDR3 is CASSEGLAAYEQYF. CDR3 DNA sequence: TGTGCCAGCAGCGAGGGACTAGCGGCCTACGAGCAGTACTTC. The chain carries TRBV2 and TRBJ2-7, with TRBD2 identical over 11 bases. This CDR3 spans 14 amino acids. Germline loops: CDR1 SNHLY, CDR2 FYNNEI. The V gene end was trimmed by 6 bases and the J gene end by 2 bases; junction bases not matched to a gene: 3. The variable domain in full, with the rest retrieved from reference TRBV2 and TRBJ2-7, is EPEVTQTPSHQVTQMGQEVILRCVPISNHLYFYWYRQILGQKVEFLVSFYNNEISEKSEIFDDQFSVERPDGSNFTLKIRSTKLEDSAMYFCASSEGLAAYEQYFGPGTRLTVT.

The CDR3 here is CATSREGGAGRQPQHF. The DNA for the CDR3 is TGTGCCACCAGCAGAGAGGGAGGAGCAGGGAGGCAGCCCCAGCATTTT. The chain joins TRBV15 to TRBJ1-5; D is possibly TRBD1 (5 bases). The CDR3 contains 16 residues. In germline, CDR1 is LNHNV, CDR2 YYDKDF (reference sequence). Trimming removed 0 bases at V and 7 bases at J, with 16 bases between.

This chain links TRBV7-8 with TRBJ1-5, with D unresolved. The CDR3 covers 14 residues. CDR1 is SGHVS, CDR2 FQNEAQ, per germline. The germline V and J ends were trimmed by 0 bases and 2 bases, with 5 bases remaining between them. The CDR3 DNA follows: TGTGCCAGCAGCTTAGCAGCGGGCAATCAGCCCCAGCATTTT. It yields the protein CASSLAAGNQPQHF.

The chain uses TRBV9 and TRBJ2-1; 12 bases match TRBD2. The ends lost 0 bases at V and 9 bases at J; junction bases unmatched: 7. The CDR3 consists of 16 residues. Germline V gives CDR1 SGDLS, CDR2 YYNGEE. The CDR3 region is CASSVGLAGGVSEQFF. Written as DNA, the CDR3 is TGTGCCAGCAGCGTAGGTCTAGCGGGAGGGGTCAGTGAGCAGTTCTTC.

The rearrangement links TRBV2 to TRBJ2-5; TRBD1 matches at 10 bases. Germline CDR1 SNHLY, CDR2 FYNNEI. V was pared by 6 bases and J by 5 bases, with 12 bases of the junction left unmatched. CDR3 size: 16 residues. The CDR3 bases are TGTGCCAGCAGACCCCGACAGGGGGCGCTTTCTGAGACCCAGTACTTC. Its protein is CASRPRQGALSETQYF.

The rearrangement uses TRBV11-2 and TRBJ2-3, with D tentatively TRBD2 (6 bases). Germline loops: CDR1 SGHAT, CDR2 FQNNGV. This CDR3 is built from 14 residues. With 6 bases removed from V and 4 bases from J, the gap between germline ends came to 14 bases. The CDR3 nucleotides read TGTGCCAGCAGTAAACCCGGGAGCTCAGATACGCAGTATTTT. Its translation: CASSKPGSSDTQYF.

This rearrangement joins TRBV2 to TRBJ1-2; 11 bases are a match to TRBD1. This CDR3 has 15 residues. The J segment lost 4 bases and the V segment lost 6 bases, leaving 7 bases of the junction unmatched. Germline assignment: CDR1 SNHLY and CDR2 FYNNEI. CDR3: CASRDRGPLIYGYTF. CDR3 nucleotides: TGTGCCAGCAGGGACAGGGGGCCTTTAATCTATGGCTACACCTTC. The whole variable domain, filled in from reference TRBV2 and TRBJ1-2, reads EPEVTQTPSHQVTQMGQEVILRCVPISNHLYFYWYRQILGQKVEFLVSFYNNEISEKSEIFDDQFSVERPDGSNFTLKIRSTKLEDSAMYFCASRDRGPLIYGYTFGSGTRLTVV.

CDR3 loop: CASSVRRGSSTDTQYF. In DNA, the CDR3 is TGTGCCAGCAGTGTCAGAAGGGGCTCTAGCACAGATACGCAGTATTTT. The V gene is TRBV2, the J gene TRBJ2-3; perhaps TRBD1 as D (5 bases). The germline CDR1 and CDR2 sequences are SNHLY and FYNNEI. The CDR3 has 16 amino acids. V lost 4 bases to trimming and J lost 0 bases, with 14 bases between them.

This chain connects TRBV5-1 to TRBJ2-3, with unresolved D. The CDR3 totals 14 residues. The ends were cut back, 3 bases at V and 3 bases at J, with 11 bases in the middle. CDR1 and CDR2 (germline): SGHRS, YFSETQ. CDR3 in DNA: TGCGCCAGCAGCTGGGTACAAGGGACAGATACGCAGTATTTT. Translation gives CASSWVQGTDTQYF.

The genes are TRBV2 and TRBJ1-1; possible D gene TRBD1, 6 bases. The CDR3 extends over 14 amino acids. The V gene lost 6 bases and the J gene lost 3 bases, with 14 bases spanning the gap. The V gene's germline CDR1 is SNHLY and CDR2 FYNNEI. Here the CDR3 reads CASRGTPGDTEAFF. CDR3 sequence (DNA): TGTGCCAGCAGAGGAACCCCAGGGGACACTGAAGCTTTCTTT.

CDR3 sequence: CASSRTSGSGTDTQYF. The CDR3 nucleotides are TGTGCCAGCAGTCGGACTAGCGGGAGCGGGACAGATACGCAGTATTTT. The rearrangement links TRBV27 to TRBJ2-3; 13 bases match TRBD2. CDR3 length equals 16 residues. Germline CDR1 and CDR2: MNHEY and SMNVEV (reference sequence). J was trimmed by 3 bases and V by 5 bases; bases with no gene match: 5.

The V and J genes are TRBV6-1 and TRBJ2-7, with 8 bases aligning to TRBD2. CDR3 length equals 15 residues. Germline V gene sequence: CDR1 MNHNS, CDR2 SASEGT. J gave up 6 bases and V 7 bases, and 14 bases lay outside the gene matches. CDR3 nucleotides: TGTGCCAGCACAGCAGAGGGGCTAGCGGGTCTCGAGCAGTACTTC. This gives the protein CASTAEGLAGLEQYF.

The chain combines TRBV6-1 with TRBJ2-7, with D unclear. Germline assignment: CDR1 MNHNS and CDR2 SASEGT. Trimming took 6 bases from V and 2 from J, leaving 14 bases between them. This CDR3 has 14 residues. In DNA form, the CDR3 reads TGTGCCAGCAGCAAAGAGTACGGAACCTACGAGCAGTACTTC. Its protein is CASSKEYGTYEQYF.